This T cell receptor beta chain originates from a study of T cell repertoires in cytomegalovirus infection. This clonotype was picked up many times. Its target is unknown. V shed 4 bases, J shed 5 bases, and the junction held 9 bases outside the gene matches. The CDR3 length is 16 residues. Germline V gene sequence: CDR1 SEHNR, CDR2 FQNEAQ (reference sequence). One entry per CDR3 protein results from TCRdb running MiXCR on the reads. The sample yields 650,000 to 850,000 distinct CDR3 sequences, almost 30% seen once. The sample here was cultured CD8+ T cells from PBMCs, taken from culture after CMV antigen stimulation. This TCR was recovered from a human donor in good health (CMV status not recorded). Some clones in this sample may be carry-over from other donors' samples. J is TRBJ2-1 and V is TRBV7-9; 9 bases line up with TRBD2. Written as DNA, the CDR3 is TGTGCCAGCAGCTCGCCCTATAGCGGGGGCAACAATGAGCAGTTCTTC. It translates to CASSSPYSGGNNEQFF.